The sequence of this TCR beta chain was determined in a study of blood T cell repertoires in COVID-19. The data were produced by immunoSEQ multiplex PCR, yet TCRdb's version contains in-frame clones alone and is incomplete. Among under 200,000 clones, around 74% were seen once, and the ten largest hold roughly 3.7%. V was clipped by 3 bases and J by 7 bases; unmatched bases: 7. The CDR3 length is 15 residues. CDR1 is SGHRS, CDR2 YFSETQ, per germline. The V and J genes are TRBV5-1 and TRBJ1-6, with TRBD1 matching over 7 bases. Sequences were obtained from peripheral blood. The sequence derives from an elderly woman with acute or convalescent COVID-19. DNA of the CDR3: TGCGCCAGCAGCTGGGGCGGGACAGACAATTCACCCCTCCACTTT. Amino acids: CASSWGGTDNSPLHF.